This TCR beta chain was observed in a study of OX40 agonist ivuxolimab in advanced cancers. General study results and limits: Some nonresponders also had low normalized T-cell clonal expansion.

A word on this clone: Its antigen is as yet unknown.

TCRdb's copy holds only in-frame clones and misses some; the assay was immunoSEQ multiplex PCR. The sample shows 35,000 to 45,000 clones, over 75% of them seen only once. This CDR3 region has 12 residues. Trimming left V 6 bases short and J 4 bases short, with 7 bases between. Looked up from germline, CDR1 is SNHLY and CDR2 is FYNNEI. The sequence was collected from an adult with an advanced solid tumor such as melanoma, head and neck, liver or kidney cancer. The V gene is TRBV2, the J gene TRBJ1-3; D unresolved. Source: CD4+ or CD8+ T cells sorted from blood, taken in a trial of the OX40 agonist ivuxolimab. The DNA for the CDR3 is TGTGCCAGCAGCTACGACGGAAACACCATATATTTT. Translated: CASSYDGNTIYF.